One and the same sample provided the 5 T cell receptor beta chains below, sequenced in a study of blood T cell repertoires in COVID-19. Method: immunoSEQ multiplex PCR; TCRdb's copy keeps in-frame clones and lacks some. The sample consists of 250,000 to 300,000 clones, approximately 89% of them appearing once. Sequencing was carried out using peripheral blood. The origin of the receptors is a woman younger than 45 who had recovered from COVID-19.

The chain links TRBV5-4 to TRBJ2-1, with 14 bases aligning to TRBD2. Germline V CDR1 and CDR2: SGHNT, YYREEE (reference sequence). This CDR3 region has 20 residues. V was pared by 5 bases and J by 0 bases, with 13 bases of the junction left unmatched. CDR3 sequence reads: CASRPWTSGGPSSSYNEQFF. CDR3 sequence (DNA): TGTGCCAGCAGACCCTGGACTAGCGGGGGGCCCTCGAGCTCCTACAATGAGCAGTTCTTC.

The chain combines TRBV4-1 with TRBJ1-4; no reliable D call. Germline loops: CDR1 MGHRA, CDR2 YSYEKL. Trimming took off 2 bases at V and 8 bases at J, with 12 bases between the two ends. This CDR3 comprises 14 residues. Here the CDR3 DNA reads TGCGCCAGCAGCCAACAGAAGCTACAGGAAAAACTGTTTTTT. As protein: CASSQQKLQEKLFF.

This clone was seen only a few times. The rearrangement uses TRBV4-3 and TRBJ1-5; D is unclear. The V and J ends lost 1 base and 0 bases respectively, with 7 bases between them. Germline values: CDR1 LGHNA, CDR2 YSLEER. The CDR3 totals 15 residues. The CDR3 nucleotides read TGCGCCAGCAGCCAAGGGGAGGGTAGCAATCAGCCCCAGCATTTT. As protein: CASSQGEGSNQPQHF.

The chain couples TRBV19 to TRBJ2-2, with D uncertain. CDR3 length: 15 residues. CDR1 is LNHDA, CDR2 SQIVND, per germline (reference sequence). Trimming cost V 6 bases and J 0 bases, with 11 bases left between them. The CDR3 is CASRSRASNTGELFF. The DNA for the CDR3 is TGTGCCAGTAGGAGCCGCGCGTCGAACACCGGGGAGCTGTTTTTT.

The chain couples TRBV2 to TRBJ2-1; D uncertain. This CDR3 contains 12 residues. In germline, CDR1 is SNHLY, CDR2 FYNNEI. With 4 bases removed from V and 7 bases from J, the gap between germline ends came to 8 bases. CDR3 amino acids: CASSALLNEQFF. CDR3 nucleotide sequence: TGTGCCAGCAGTGCTTTGTTAAATGAGCAGTTCTTC.